A selection of T cell receptor beta chains follows, all from one sample in a study of blood T cell repertoires in COVID-19. Data came from immunoSEQ multiplex PCR; TCRdb stores just in-frame clones and leaves some out. The table records approximately 300,000 clones, around 90% of them present only once. Sequencing was carried out using peripheral blood. These receptors all stem from a woman aged 25 to 39 with COVID-19, enrolled during active disease. Both conserved end residues are part of each CDR3. A D gene is named only where the DNA matches it firmly.

>TRBV7-9|TRBJ2-3|NA
CASSLTQGIPDTQYF
>TRBV9|TRBJ1-5|NA
CASSTGEGQPQHF
>TRBV28|TRBJ1-4|NA
CASSFLGPKLEKLFF
>TRBV2|TRBJ1-5|NA
CASSSTEPQHF
>TRBV24-1|TRBJ1-2|NA
CATSDPSGLGGYTF
>TRBV7-2|TRBJ1-5|TRBD1
CASSLGPGGPQHF
>TRBV28|TRBJ1-5|TRBD1
CASSGTAGNQPQHF
>TRBV6-5|TRBJ2-3|TRBD2
CASSRGLARDTQYF
>TRBV28|TRBJ2-7|NA
CASAAGVNEQYF
>TRBV9|TRBJ2-7|NA
CASSVGQFGYEQYF
>TRBV30|TRBJ2-7|NA
CAWSAQGYEQYF
>TRBV7-2|TRBJ1-1|NA
CASSPRSPQVEAFF
>TRBV5-1|TRBJ2-5|TRBD2
CASSVGLAEETQYF
>TRBV29-1|TRBJ1-2|NA
CSAPDIGGYTF
>TRBV6-5|TRBJ1-1|NA
CASSPRRGGHEAFF
>TRBV5-6|TRBJ1-5|TRBD1
CASSLQGADNQPQHF
>TRBV5-1|TRBJ2-5|TRBD1
CASSFGTGQGETQYF
>TRBV19|TRBJ1-5|NA
CASSIDSPYSNQPQHF
>TRBV12-3/TRBV12-4|TRBJ2-7|NA
CASNSAGEQYF
>TRBV20-1|TRBJ1-2|TRBD1
CSVGQGRGYTF
>TRBV25-1|TRBJ2-2|NA
CASSDAGKAGELFF
>TRBV9|TRBJ2-7|NA
CASSPTGGLTYEQYF
>TRBV10-1|TRBJ1-1|TRBD1
CASSRGQVNEAFF
>TRBV7-9|TRBJ1-1|TRBD1
CASSIGQGNTEAFF
>TRBV10-2|TRBJ1-1|NA
CASLGGEAFF
>TRBV19|TRBJ1-2|TRBD1
CASRGQGYGGYTF
>TRBV30|TRBJ2-6|NA
CAWSAGRGANVLTF
>TRBV25-1|TRBJ1-1|NA
CASSAGTGTLNTEAFF
>TRBV6-1|TRBJ2-7|NA
CASSEAINYEQYF
>TRBV7-2|TRBJ1-1|TRBD1
CASSLRDRGFMTEAFF
>TRBV5-1|TRBJ2-1|NA
CASSLDIRNNEQFF
>TRBV5-1|TRBJ2-1|TRBD2
CASSLTPSGEYNEQFF
>TRBV29-1|TRBJ1-2|NA
CSVDSLGYTF
>TRBV19|TRBJ1-1|NA
CASSSAGLGNTEAFF
>TRBV23-1|TRBJ2-3|TRBD2
CASSQSIWGGATDTQYF
>TRBV4-1|TRBJ2-7|TRBD2
CASSQRLAGRNEQYF
>TRBV5-5|TRBJ2-5|NA
CASSVARGAAGETQYF
>TRBV4-1|TRBJ1-2|NA
CASSQDFGGHYGYTF
>TRBV4-3|TRBJ2-3|TRBD2
CASSQAPLAASTDTQYF
>TRBV7-9|TRBJ1-5|NA
CASSLGGGSQPQHF
>TRBV27|TRBJ2-7|TRBD2
CASSPYLAGGREQYF
>TRBV7-3|TRBJ2-1|TRBD2
CASSLAGEYNEQFF
>TRBV6-5|TRBJ1-2|TRBD1
CASSRTGGYGYTF
>TRBV6-6|TRBJ1-1|TRBD1
CASSPRDRFFIFPEAFF